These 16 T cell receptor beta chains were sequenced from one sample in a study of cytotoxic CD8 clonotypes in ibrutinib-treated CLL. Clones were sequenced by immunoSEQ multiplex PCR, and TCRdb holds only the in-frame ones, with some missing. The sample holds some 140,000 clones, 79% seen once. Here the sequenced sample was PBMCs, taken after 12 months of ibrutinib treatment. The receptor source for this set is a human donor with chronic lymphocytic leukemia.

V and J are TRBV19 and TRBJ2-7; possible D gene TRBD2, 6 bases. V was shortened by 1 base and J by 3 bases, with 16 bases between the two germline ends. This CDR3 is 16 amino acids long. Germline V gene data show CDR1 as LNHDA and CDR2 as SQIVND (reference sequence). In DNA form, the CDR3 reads TGTGCCAGTAGTATAGGTGGGAGCGGGTTCGGCTACGAGCAGTACTTC. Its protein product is CASSIGGSGFGYEQYF.

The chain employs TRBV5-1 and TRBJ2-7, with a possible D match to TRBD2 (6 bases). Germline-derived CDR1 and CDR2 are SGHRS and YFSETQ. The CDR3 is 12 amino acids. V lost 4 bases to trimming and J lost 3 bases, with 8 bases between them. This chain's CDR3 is CASSPGVYEQYF. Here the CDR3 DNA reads TGCGCCAGCAGCCCGGGAGTCTACGAGCAGTACTTC.

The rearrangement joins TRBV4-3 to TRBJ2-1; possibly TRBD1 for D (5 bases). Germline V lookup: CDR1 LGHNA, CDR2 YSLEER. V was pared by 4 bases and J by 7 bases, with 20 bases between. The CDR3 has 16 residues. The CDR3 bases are TGCGCCAGCAGCCCACTATCCCAAGGGGCCAAGAATGAGCAGTTCTTC. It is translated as CASSPLSQGAKNEQFF.

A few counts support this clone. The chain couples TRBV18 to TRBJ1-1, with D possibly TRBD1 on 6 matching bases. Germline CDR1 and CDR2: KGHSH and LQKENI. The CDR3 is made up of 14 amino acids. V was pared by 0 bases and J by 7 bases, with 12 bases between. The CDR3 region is CASSPPGGWFEAFF. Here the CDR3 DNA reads TGTGCCAGCTCACCACCAGGGGGTTGGTTTGAAGCTTTCTTT.

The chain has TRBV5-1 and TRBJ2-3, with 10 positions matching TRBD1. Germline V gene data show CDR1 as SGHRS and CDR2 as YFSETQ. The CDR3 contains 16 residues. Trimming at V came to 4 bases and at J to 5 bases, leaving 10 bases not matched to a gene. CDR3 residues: CASSPTGTGVGDTQYF. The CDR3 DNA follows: TGCGCCAGCAGCCCGACCGGGACAGGGGTGGGAGATACGCAGTATTTT.

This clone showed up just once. This CDR3 is CASSLDRGLAGRETQYF. CDR3 nucleotides: TGCGCCAGCAGCTTGGACCGGGGACTAGCCGGTCGAGAGACCCAGTACTTC. The rearrangement links TRBV5-1 to TRBJ2-5, with TRBD2 matching over 9 bases. CDR3 length: 17 amino acids. The germline V gene encodes CDR1 SGHRS and CDR2 YFSETQ. With V trimmed by 0 bases and J by 4 bases, 10 bases remained unmatched.

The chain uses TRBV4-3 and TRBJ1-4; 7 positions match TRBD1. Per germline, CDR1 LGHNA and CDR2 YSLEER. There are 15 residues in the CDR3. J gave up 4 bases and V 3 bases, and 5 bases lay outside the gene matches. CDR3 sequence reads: CASSHRTGRNEKLFF. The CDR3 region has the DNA TGCGCCAGCAGCCACCGGACAGGACGTAATGAAAAACTGTTTTTT.

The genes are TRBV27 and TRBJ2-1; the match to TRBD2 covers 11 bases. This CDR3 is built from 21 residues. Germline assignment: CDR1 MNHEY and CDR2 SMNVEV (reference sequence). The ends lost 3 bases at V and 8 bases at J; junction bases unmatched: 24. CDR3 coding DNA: TGTGCCAGCAGTTTTGGGGCGAGACTAGCGGGACGGGGGGAATTTTTCCATGAGCAGTTCTTC. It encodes CASSFGARLAGRGEFFHEQFF.

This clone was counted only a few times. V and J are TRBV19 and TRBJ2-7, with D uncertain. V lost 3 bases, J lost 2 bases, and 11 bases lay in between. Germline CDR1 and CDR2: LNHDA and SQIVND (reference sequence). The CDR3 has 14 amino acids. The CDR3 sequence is CASSIDGNPYEQYF. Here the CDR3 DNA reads TGTGCCAGTAGTATCGACGGAAACCCCTACGAGCAGTACTTC.

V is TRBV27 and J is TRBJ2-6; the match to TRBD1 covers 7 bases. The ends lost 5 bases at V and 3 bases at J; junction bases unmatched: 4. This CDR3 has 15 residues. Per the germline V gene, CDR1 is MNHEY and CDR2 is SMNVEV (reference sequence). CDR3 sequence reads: CASSQDRVGANVLTF. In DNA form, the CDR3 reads TGTGCCAGCAGTCAAGACAGGGTTGGGGCCAACGTCCTGACTTTC.

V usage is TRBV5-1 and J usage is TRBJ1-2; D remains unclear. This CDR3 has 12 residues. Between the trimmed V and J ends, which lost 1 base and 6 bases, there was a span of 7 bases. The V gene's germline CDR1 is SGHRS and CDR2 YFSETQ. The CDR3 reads CASSLTRDGYTF. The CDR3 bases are TGCGCCAGCAGCTTGACCCGGGATGGCTACACCTTC.

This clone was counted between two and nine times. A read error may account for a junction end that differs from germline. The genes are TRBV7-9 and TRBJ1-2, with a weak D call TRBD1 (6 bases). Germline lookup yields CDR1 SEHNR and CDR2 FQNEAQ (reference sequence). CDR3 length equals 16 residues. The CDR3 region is CASSLAGGRGGYGYTF. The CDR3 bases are TGTGCCAGCAGCCTAGCCGGTGGCAGGGGTGGGTATGGCTACACCTTC.

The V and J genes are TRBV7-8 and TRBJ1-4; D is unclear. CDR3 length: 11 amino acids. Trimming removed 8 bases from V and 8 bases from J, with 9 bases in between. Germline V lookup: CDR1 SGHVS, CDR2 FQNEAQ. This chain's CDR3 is CASATREKLFF. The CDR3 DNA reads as TGTGCCAGCGCAACGAGAGAAAAACTGTTTTTT.

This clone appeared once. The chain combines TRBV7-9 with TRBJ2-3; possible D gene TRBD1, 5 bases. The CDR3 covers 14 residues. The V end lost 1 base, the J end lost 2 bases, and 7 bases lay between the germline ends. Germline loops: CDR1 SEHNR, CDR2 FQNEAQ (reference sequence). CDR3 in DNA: TGTGCCAGCAGCTTAGTAGGGGACACAGATACGCAGTATTTT. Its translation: CASSLVGDTDTQYF.

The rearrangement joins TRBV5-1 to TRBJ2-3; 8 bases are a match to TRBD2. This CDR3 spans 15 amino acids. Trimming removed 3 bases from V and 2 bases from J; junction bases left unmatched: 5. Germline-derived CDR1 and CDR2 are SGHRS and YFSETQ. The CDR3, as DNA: TGCGCCAGCAGCTCAACTAGCGGCCACACAGATACGCAGTATTTT. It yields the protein CASSSTSGHTDTQYF.

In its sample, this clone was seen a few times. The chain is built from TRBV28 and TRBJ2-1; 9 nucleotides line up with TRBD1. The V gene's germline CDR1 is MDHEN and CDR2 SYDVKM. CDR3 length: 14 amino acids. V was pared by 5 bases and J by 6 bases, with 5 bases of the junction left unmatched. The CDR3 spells CASSPRTGVNEQFF. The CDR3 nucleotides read TGTGCCAGCAGTCCAAGGACAGGGGTCAATGAGCAGTTCTTC.